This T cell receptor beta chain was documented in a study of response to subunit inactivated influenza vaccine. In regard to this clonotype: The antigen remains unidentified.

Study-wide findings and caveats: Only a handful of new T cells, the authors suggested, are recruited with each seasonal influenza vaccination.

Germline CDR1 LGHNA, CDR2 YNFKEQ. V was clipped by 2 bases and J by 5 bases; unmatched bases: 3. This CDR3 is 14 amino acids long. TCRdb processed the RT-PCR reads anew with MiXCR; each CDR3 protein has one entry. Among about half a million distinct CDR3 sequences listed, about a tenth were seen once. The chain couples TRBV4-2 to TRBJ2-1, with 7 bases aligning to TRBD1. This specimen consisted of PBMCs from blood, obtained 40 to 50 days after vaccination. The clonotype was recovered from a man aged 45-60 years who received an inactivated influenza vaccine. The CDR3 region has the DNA TGTGCCAGCAGCCAACGGGACAGTCACAATGAGCAGTTCTTC. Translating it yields CASSQRDSHNEQFF.